The sequence of this T cell receptor (beta chain) was determined in a study of blood T cell repertoires in COVID-19. In the study overall: The samples span acute and convalescent COVID-19 from the United States, Italy and Spain. T cells, B-cell-depleted T cells, or PBMCs supplied cDNA or gDNA.

Per the authors' pipeline: How many nucleated cells were present was estimated from reference gene primer amplification. The assay was immunoSEQ multiplex PCR, and TCRdb's table has in-frame clones only and misses some. Clone size and the V and J calls come from that table; the DNA yielded D and trimming. Counted here are some 250,000 clones, approximately 86% occurring once; the ten biggest clones make up about 2.9%. The CDR3 loop spans 16 amino acids. The J segment lost 6 bases and the V segment lost 8 bases, leaving 18 bases of the junction unmatched. CDR1 and CDR2 from the germline V gene are SNHLY and FYNNEI.

The chain recombines TRBV2 with TRBJ1-2; TRBD1 matches 7 bases. This clonotype was sampled from a woman aged 25-40 years who had recovered from COVID-19. The sample comprised peripheral blood. The CDR3 region is CASGERWVRGKNGYTF. Here the CDR3 DNA reads TGTGCCAGCGGAGAAAGATGGGTCAGGGGGAAAAATGGCTACACCTTC.